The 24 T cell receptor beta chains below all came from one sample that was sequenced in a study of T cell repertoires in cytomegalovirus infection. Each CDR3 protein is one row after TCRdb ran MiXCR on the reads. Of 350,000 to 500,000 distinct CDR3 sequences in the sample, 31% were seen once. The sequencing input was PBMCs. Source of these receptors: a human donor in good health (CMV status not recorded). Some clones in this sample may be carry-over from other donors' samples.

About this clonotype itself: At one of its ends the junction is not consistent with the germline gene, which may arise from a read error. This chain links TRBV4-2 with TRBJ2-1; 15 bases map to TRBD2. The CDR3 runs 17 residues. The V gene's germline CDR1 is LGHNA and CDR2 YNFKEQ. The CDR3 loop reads CASSQVRTSGGDNEQLF. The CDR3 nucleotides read TGTGCCAGCAGCCAAGTAAGGACTAGCGGGGGGGACAATGAGCAGTTATTC.

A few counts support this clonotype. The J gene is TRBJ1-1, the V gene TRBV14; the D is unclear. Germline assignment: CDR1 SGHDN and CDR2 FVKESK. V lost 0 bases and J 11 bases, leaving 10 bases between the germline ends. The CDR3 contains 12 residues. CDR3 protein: CASSQDRRNAFF. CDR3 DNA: TGTGCCAGCAGCCAAGATCGGCGGAACGCTTTCTTT.

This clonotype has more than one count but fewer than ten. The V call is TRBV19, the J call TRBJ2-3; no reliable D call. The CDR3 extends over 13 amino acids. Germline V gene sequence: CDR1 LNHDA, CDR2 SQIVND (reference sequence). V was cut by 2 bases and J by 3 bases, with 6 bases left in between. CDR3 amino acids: CASSISKTDTQYF. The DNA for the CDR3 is TGTGCCAGTAGTATATCTAAAACAGATACGCAGTATTTT.

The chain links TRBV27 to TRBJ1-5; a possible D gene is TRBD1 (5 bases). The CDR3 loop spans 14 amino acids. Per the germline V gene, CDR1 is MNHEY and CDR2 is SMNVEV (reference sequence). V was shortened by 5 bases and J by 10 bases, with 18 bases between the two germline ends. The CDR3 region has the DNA TGTGCCAGCAGTAACAGCGGACACAATCGACCCCAGCATTTT. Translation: CASSNSGHNRPQHF.

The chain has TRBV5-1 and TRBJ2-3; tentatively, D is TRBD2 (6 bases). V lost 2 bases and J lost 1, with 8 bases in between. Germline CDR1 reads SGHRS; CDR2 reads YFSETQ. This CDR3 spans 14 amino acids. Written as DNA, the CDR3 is TGCGCCAGCAGCTTCCAGCGGGGCACAGATACGCAGTATTTT. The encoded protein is CASSFQRGTDTQYF.

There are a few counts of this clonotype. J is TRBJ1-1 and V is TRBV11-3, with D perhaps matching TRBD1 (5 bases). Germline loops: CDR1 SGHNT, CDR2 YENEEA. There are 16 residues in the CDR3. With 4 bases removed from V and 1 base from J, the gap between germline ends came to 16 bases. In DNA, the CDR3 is TGTGCCAGCAGCTCGAAGGGAGGACAAGGGAACACTGAAGCTTTCTTT. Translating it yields CASSSKGGQGNTEAFF.

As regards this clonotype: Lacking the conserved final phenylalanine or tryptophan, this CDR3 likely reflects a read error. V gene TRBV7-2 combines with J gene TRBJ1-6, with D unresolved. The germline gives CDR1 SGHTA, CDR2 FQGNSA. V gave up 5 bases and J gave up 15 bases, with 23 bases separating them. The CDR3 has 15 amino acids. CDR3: CASSPRSSYNSRLHY. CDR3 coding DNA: TGTGCCAGCAGCCCCAGGAGCTCCTATAATTCGCGCCTCCACTAT.

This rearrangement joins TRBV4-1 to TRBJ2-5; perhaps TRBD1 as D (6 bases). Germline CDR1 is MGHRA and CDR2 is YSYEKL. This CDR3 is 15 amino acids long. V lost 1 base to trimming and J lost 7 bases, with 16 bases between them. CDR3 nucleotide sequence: TGCGCCAGCAGCCAAGGTCAGGGGTCGCGTGGGACCCAGTACTTC. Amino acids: CASSQGQGSRGTQYF.

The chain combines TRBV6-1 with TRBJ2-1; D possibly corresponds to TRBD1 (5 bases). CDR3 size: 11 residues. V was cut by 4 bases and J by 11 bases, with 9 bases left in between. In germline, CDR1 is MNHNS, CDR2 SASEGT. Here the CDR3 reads CASSVGHKQFF. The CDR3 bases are TGTGCCAGCAGTGTGGGGCACAAGCAGTTCTTC.

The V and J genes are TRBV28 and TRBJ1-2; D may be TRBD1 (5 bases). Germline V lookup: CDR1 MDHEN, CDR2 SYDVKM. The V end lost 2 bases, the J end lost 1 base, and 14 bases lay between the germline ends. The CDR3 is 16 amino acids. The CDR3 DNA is TGTGCCAGCAGTTTAGGTCGGCAGGGAATTAACTATGGCTACACCTTC. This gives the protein CASSLGRQGINYGYTF.

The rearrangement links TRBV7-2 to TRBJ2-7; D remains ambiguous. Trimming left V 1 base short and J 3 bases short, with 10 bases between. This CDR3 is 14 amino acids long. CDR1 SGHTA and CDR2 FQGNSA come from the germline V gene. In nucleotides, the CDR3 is TGTGCCAGCAGCTTAGTAGCATCCAACTACGAGCAGTACTTC. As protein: CASSLVASNYEQYF.

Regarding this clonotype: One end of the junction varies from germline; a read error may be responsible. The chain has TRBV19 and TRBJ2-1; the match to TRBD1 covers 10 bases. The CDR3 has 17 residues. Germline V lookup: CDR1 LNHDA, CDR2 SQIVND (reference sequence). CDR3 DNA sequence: TGTGCCAGTAGGATAGACGCCCGGGACAGGGGTGGTAATGAGCAGTTCTTC. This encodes CASRIDARDRGGNEQFF.

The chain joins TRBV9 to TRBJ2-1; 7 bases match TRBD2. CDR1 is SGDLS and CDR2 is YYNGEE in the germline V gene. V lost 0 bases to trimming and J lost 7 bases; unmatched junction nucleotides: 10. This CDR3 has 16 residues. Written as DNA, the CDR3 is TGTGCCAGCAGCGTAGACGGGGGGAGCCTACGGAATGAGCAGTTCTTC. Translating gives CASSVDGGSLRNEQFF.

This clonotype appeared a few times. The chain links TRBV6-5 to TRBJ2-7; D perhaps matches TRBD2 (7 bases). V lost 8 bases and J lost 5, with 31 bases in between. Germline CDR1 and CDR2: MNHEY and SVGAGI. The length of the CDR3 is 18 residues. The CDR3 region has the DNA TGTGCCAGCGGGAGATGGCACCCATATTCCCCGGGGGGCAACGAGCAGTACTTC. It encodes CASGRWHPYSPGGNEQYF.

In DNA, the CDR3 is TGTGCCACACAGGACAGGTGGAAAACCGGGGAGCTGTTTTTT. Its protein is CATQDRWKTGELFF. The chain has TRBV24-1 and TRBJ2-2; TRBD1 agrees at 7 bases. The J segment lost 5 bases and the V segment lost 10 bases, leaving 9 bases of the junction unmatched. The CDR3 loop spans 14 amino acids. The germline CDR1 and CDR2 sequences are KGHDR and SFDVKD.

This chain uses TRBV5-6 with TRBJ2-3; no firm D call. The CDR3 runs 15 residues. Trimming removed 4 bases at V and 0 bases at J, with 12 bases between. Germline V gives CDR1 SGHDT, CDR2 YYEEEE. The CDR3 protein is CASSVETDSTDTQYF. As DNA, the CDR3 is TGTGCCAGCAGCGTAGAGACTGACAGCACAGATACGCAGTATTTT.

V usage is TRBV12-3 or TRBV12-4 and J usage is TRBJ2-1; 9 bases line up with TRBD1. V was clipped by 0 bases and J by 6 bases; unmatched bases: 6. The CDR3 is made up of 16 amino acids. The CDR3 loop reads CASSLARTGAINEQFF. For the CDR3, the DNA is TGTGCCAGCAGTTTAGCTCGGACAGGGGCAATCAATGAGCAGTTCTTC.

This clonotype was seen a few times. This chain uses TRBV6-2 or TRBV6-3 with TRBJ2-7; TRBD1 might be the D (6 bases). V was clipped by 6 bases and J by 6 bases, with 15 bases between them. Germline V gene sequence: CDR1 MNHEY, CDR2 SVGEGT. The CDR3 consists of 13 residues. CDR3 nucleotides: TGTGCCAGCAGACGGATGACAGGTTCCGAGCAGTACTTC. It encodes CASRRMTGSEQYF.

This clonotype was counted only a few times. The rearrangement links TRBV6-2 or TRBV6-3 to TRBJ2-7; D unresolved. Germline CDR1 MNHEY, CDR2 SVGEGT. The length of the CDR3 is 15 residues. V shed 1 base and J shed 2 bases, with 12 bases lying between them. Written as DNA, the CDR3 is TGTGCCAGCAGTTACTTTGGTAAGGGTACCTACGAGCAGTACTTC. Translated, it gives CASSYFGKGTYEQYF.

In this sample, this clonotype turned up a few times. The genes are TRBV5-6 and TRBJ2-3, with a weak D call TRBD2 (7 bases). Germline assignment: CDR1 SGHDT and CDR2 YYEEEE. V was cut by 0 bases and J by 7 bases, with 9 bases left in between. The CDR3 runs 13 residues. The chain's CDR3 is CASSLEGGYTQYF. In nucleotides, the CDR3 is TGTGCCAGCAGCTTGGAGGGGGGGTATACGCAGTATTTT.

CDR3 sequence: CASSYGSDTQYF. Written as DNA, the CDR3 is TGTGCCAGCAGTTATGGGTCAGATACGCAGTATTTT. The J gene is TRBJ2-3, the V gene TRBV6-5; D not certain. V was cut by 3 bases and J by 4 bases, with 5 bases left in between. Germline V gene data show CDR1 as MNHEY and CDR2 as SVGAGI. The CDR3 spans 12 residues.

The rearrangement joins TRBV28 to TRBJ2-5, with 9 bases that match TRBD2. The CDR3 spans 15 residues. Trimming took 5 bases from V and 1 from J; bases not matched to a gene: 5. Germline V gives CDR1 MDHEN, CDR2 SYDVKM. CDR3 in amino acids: CASSHAGGFQETQYF. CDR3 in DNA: TGTGCCAGCAGTCACGCGGGGGGGTTCCAAGAGACCCAGTACTTC. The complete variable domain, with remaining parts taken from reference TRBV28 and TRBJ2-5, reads DVKVTQSSRYLVKRTGEKVFLECVQDMDHENMFWYRQDPGLGLRLIYFSYDVKMKEKGDIPEGYSVSREKKERFSLILESASTNQTSMYLCASSHAGGFQETQYFGPGTRLLVL.

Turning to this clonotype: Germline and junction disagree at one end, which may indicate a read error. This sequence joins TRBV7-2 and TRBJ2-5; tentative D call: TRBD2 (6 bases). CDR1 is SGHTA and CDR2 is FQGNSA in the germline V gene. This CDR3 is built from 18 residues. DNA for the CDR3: TGTGACAGCAGCTTATCTTGGTTTGGGGGGACCCCGTGTGAGACCCAGTACTTC. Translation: CDSSLSWFGGTPCETQYF.

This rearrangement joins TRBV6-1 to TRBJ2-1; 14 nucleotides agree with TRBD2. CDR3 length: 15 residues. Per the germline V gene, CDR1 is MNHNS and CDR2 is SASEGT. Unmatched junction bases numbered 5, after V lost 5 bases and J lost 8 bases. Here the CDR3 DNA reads TGTGCCAGCAGTCAGACTAGCGGGGGGGCCTATGAGCAGTTCTTC. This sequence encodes CASSQTSGGAYEQFF.